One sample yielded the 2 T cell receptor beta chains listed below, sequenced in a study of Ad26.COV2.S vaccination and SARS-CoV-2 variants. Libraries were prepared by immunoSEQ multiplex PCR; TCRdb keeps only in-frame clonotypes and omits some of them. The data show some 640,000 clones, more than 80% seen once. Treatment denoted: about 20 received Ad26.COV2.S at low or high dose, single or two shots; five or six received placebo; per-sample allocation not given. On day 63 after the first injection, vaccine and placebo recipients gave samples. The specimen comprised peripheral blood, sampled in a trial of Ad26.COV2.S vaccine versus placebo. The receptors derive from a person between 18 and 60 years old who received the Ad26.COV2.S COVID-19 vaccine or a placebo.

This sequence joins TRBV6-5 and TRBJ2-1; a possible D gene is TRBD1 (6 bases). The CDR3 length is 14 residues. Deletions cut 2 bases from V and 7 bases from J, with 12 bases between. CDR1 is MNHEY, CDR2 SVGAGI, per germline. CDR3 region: CASSYGQMKNEQFF. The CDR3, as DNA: TGTGCCAGCAGTTACGGACAGATGAAGAATGAGCAGTTCTTC.

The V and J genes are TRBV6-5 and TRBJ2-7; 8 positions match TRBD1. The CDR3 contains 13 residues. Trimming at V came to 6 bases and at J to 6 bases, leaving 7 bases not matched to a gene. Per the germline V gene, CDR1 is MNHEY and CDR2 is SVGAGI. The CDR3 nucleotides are TGTGCCAGCAGAAGGACAGGGCAGATCGAGCAGTACTTC. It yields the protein CASRRTGQIEQYF.